This paragraph reports one T cell receptor (beta chain). This sample was included in a study of blood T cell repertoires in COVID-19. Study overall: PBMCs, B-cell-depleted T cells, or T cells were the source of the cDNA or gDNA that made up the material.

Seattle researchers signed up patients amid active infection and tracked them longitudinally. This CDR3 is 14 amino acids long. Germline V gene sequence: CDR1 SGHNT, CDR2 YYREEE (reference sequence). V was shortened by 0 bases and J by 6 bases, with 13 bases between the two germline ends. As processed by the authors: For nucleated cells, counts were estimated from reference gene primer amplification. Method: immunoSEQ multiplex PCR; TCRdb's copy keeps in-frame clones and lacks some. For V, J and clone size, that table is used; D and trimming come from the DNA. This sample has 350,000 to 500,000 clones, with about 90% found just once.

This chain joins TRBV5-4 and TRBJ2-7; no clear D. Sequencing was carried out using peripheral blood. The source is a man younger than 35 with COVID-19, enrolled during active disease. Written as DNA, the CDR3 is TGTGCCAGCAGCTTGGGTCGAGAGAGATCCGAGCAGTACTTC. It yields the protein CASSLGRERSEQYF.